This T cell receptor (beta chain) was sequenced in a study of vaccination effects on CD4 cells after COVID-19. Turning to this clone: Its antigen is not identified.

With roughly 10 days of culture completed, CD4+ T cells were isolated. It was two doses of either the BNT162b2 or mRNA-1273 vaccine that participants received. Vaccinated recipients, who were negative for nucleocapsid antibodies, had no history of SARS-CoV-2 infection. The CDR3 covers 13 residues. Trimming stripped 6 bases from V and 5 bases from J, with 13 bases between. Germline values: CDR1 MRHNA, CDR2 SNTAGT. Profiling relied on immunoSEQ multiplex PCR, and the TCRdb table lists in-frame clones only, not all of them. The sample lists tens of thousands of clones; just under 75% were seen once. The gene calls are TRBV6-4 and TRBJ2-5, with D possibly being TRBD2 (5 bases). Specimen: CD4+ T cells from PBMCs cultured without peptide, collected after COVID-19 vaccination. This sequence was found in a human donor who received a COVID-19 vaccine. The CDR3 sequence is CASRNSPGETQYF. DNA for the CDR3: TGTGCCAGCAGGAATTCGCCGGGGGAGACCCAGTACTTC.